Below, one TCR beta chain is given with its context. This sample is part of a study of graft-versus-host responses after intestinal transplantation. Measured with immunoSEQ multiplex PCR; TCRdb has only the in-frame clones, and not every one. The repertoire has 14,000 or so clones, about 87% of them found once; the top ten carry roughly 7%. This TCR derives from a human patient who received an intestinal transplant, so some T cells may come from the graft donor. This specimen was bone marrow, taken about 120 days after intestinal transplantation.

This CDR3 reads CASSLVRGNNSPLHF. CDR3 DNA sequence: TGTGCCAGCAGCTTAGTACGGGGGAATAATTCACCCCTCCACTTT. The chain is built from TRBV7-8 and TRBJ1-6; the D gene is possibly TRBD1 (5 bases). The CDR3 extends over 15 amino acids. In germline, CDR1 is SGHVS, CDR2 FQNEAQ. Trimming stripped 1 base from V and 5 bases from J, with 9 bases between. Looking up the rest from reference TRBV7-8 and TRBJ1-6 gives the full variable domain: GAGVSQSPRYKVAKRGQDVALRCDPISGHVSLFWYQQALGQGPEFLTYFQNEAQLDKSGLPSDRFFAERPEGSVSTLKIQRTQQEDSAVYLCASSLVRGNNSPLHFGNGTRLTVT.